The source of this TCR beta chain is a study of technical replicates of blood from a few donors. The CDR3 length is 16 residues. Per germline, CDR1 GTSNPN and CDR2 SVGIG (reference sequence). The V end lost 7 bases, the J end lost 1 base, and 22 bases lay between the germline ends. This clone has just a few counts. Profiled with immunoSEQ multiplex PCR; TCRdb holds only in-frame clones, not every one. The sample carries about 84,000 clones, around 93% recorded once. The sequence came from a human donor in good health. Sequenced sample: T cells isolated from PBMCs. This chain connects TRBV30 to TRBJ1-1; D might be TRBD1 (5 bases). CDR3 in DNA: TGTGCCTCGAGATTTTTCGACAGCCGAGGGAACACTGAAGCTTTCTTT. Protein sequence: CASRFFDSRGNTEAFF. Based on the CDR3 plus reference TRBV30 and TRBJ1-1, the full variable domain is SQTIHQWPATLVQPVGSPLSLECTVEGTSNPNLYWYRQAAGRGLQLLFYSVGIGQISSEVPQNLSASRPQDRQFILSSKKLLLSDSGFYLCASRFFDSRGNTEAFFGQGTRLTVV.